The 13 T cell receptor beta chains reported below all come from one sample, sequenced in a study of blood T cell repertoires in COVID-19. Using immunoSEQ multiplex PCR, the repertoire was profiled, and TCRdb retains in-frame clones only, with some absent. The repertoire includes more than 120,000 clones, nearly 85% of them detected once, and 3.9% sits in the top ten. Sequencing was performed on PBMCs or T cells enriched from blood (not recorded which). The receptors here all came from a man in his fifties in a cohort exposed to, infected with or recovered from COVID-19 (not recorded which).

The chain carries TRBV27 and TRBJ1-2; D gene uncertain. CDR3 length: 18 residues. CDR1 and CDR2 from the germline V gene are MNHEY and SMNVEV (reference sequence). The V end lost 4 bases, the J end lost 0 bases, and 21 bases lay between the germline ends. The CDR3 DNA reads as TGTGCCAGCAGTTCCCGACTCCCCGACGGCGGAGCTAACTATGGCTACACCTTC. Protein product: CASSSRLPDGGANYGYTF.

The CDR3 spells CASSSPTWNYGYTF. The CDR3 bases are TGTGCCAGCAGTTCACCGACATGGAACTATGGCTACACCTTC. The gene calls are TRBV28 and TRBJ1-2; no definite D call. Trimming removed 4 bases at V and 2 bases at J, with 11 bases between. The CDR3 is 14 residues long. The V gene's germline CDR1 is MDHEN and CDR2 SYDVKM.

V usage is TRBV19 and J usage is TRBJ1-1, with D perhaps TRBD1 (6 bases). V was trimmed by 5 bases and J by 5 bases, leaving 21 bases between them. The CDR3 is 16 amino acids. Per the germline V gene, CDR1 is LNHDA and CDR2 is SQIVND (reference sequence). Written as DNA, the CDR3 is TGTGCCAGTAGTTCACTCCCACAGGGAAGTGGGACTGAAGCTTTCTTT. Translated: CASSSLPQGSGTEAFF.

The CDR3 loop is CASSNGLAGVGEQFF. CDR3 in DNA: TGTGCCAGCAGCAATGGACTAGCGGGAGTGGGAGAGCAGTTCTTC. The genes are TRBV4-2 and TRBJ2-1, with 13 bases that match TRBD2. With 5 bases clipped from V and 10 bases from J, the junction kept 8 bases outside the gene matches. Germline V gene lookup returns CDR1 LGHNA and CDR2 YNFKEQ. CDR3 length: 15 amino acids.

The V and J genes are TRBV18 and TRBJ1-6, with 9 bases fitting TRBD1. This CDR3 spans 17 amino acids. The junction had 10 bases not matched to a gene; V was cut back by 3 bases and J by 7 bases. CDR1 and CDR2 from the germline V gene are KGHSH and LQKENI. The CDR3 region has the DNA TGTGCCAGCTCACCGAAGGAGCCTGGACAGGGGAATTCACCCCTCCACTTT. Its protein product is CASSPKEPGQGNSPLHF.

The chain joins TRBV6-2 or TRBV6-3 to TRBJ1-6; D gene unclear. The V end was cut by 0 bases, the J end by 7 bases, with 4 bases between. Per the germline V gene, CDR1 is MNHEY and CDR2 is SVGEGT. The length of the CDR3 is 13 residues. This chain's CDR3 is CASSYSKNSPLHF. CDR3 DNA sequence: TGTGCCAGCAGTTACTCTAAAAATTCACCCCTCCACTTT.

This clone was seen a handful of times. CDR3 nucleotides: TGTGCCACCCAGGGGAGCTCCTACGAGCAGTACTTC. Translating it yields CATQGSSYEQYF. The chain links TRBV27 to TRBJ2-7; tentative D call: TRBD1 (6 bases). This CDR3 has 12 amino acids. The germline V gene encodes CDR1 MNHEY and CDR2 SMNVEV (reference sequence). The V and J ends lost 10 bases and 0 bases respectively, with 10 bases between them.

The chain couples TRBV18 to TRBJ1-1; the D is unclear. V was cut by 3 bases and J by 3 bases, with 11 bases left in between. This CDR3 has 14 amino acids. The V gene's germline CDR1 is KGHSH and CDR2 LQKENI. CDR3 DNA: TGTGCCAGCTCACCGGGCATTTCAGACACTGAAGCTTTCTTT. Protein sequence: CASSPGISDTEAFF.

The gene calls are TRBV6-5 and TRBJ2-7; D possibly corresponds to TRBD1 (6 bases). CDR1 MNHEY and CDR2 SVGAGI come from the germline V gene. Trimming stripped 6 bases from V and 6 bases from J, with 12 bases between. There are 12 residues in the CDR3. The CDR3 DNA follows: TGTGCCAGCAGCCCACAGGGCTCCGAGCAGTACTTC. Its translation: CASSPQGSEQYF.

The V call is TRBV7-9, the J call TRBJ2-7; 8 bases line up with TRBD2. Germline V gives CDR1 SEHNR, CDR2 FQNEAQ (reference sequence). The CDR3 sequence is 15 residues long. The V and J ends lost 4 bases and 1 base, in that order; junction bases with no gene match: 6. The CDR3 nucleotides are TGTGCCAGCAGCTCAGGGGCTAGCGGGTCCTACGAGCAGTACTTC. Its translation: CASSSGASGSYEQYF.

This clone was seen a single time. The V call is TRBV5-1, the J call TRBJ1-2, with D possibly TRBD1 on 6 matching bases. This CDR3 has 13 amino acids. V lost 1 base and J lost 7, with 11 bases in between. Looked up from germline, CDR1 is SGHRS and CDR2 is YFSETQ. The CDR3 region is CASSLIQGSGYTF. CDR3 sequence (DNA): TGCGCCAGCAGCTTGATACAGGGCTCTGGCTACACCTTC.

The chain recombines TRBV7-2 with TRBJ1-1, with no clear D. Germline lookup yields CDR1 SGHTA and CDR2 FQGNSA. The germline V and J ends were trimmed by 7 bases and 5 bases, with 14 bases remaining between them. The CDR3 covers 13 residues. Here the CDR3 reads CASTGFSYTEAFF. Here the CDR3 DNA reads TGTGCCAGCACGGGATTCTCCTATACTGAAGCTTTCTTT.

This chain uses TRBV6-2 or TRBV6-3 with TRBJ2-2; D is perhaps TRBD2 (6 bases). This CDR3 is 11 amino acids long. Germline CDR1 and CDR2: MNHEY and SVGEGT. The germline V and J ends were trimmed by 1 base and 16 bases, with 10 bases remaining between them. As DNA, the CDR3 is TGTGCCAGCAGTTACTGGGGGGTACCGTTTTTT. Translation: CASSYWGVPFF.